This T cell receptor (beta chain) derives from a study of blood T cell repertoires in COVID-19 (dated by TCRdb to the early 2020s). Background on the whole study: Collaborator samples came from the United States, Italy and Spain and covered acute and convalescent phases of COVID-19. Where HLA class I and class II types were available, the types were taken from metadata supplied by the sample provider, not from assay-based typing. The repertoires were released in a freely available public database intended as a resource for research on the immune response to SARS-CoV-2. A de-identified subject ID, COVID-19 status, age in years and sex were almost always included in the sample metadata. The prospective study material was composed of cDNA or gDNA derived from T cells, B-cell-depleted T cells, or PBMCs. The samples were drawn from the first 160 participants of the ongoing ImmuneRACE study and from 1,254 subjects provided by 6 global collaborators. Deeply sampled blood TCRbeta repertoires from subjects exposed to, actively infected with, or recovered from COVID-19 were included in the dataset. Overall study results and their limits: How much clinical and demographic metadata was included differed by source and by participant, and the metadata was provided uncurated.

This clone was detected only a few times. Its recognized antigen is unknown. No base qualities exist here, and no much larger clone lies one base off it. Measured from the cysteine to the phenylalanine, the CDR3 is 15 residues long. Only the CDR3 portion is preserved as DNA: 45 bases, with reading frame beginning at the first base. CDR1 LNHDA and CDR2 SQIVND are derived from the germline V gene (reference sequence). The germline ends are 12 bases apart after V is trimmed by 6 bases and J by 0 bases. Whole blood was collected in K2EDTA tubes by collaborating institutions according to the institutions' own protocols. Collaborator samples were shipped for TCRbeta analysis as frozen whole blood, isolated PBMCs, or DNA extracted from either sample type. TCRbeta CDR3 regions were amplified from genomic DNA using the immunoSEQ Assay, a bias-controlled multiplex PCR. Under the source paper's analysis protocol: The number of nucleated cells in each sample was estimated by amplification of reference gene primers within the assay. To quantify the absolute abundance of each unique TCRbeta CDR3 rearrangement, sequence reads were collapsed and filtered. For each sample, productive Simpson clonality was calculated as the square root of Simpson's diversity index over productive rearrangements. Held by TCRdb, this immuneACCESS table contains in-frame sequences only and omits some clones. Under half of the omission traces to an unresolved V gene where checked; the cause of the rest is unknown. V and J calls and clone size are given by that table; D and trimming were obtained from the DNA. In this sample the table shows almost 300,000 clones, around 90% of which occur a single time. Of the sample, roughly 1.3% is held by the ten largest clones.

This TCR derives from a man between 65 and 79 years old with acute or convalescent COVID-19. The sequenced sample consisted of peripheral blood. This chain is built from TRBV19 and TRBJ1-5; there is no confident call for the D gene. The DNA sequence reads TGTGCCAGTAGGGACGGGAGCCCTAGCAATCAGCCCCAGCATTTT. Translation gives CASRDGSPSNQPQHF.